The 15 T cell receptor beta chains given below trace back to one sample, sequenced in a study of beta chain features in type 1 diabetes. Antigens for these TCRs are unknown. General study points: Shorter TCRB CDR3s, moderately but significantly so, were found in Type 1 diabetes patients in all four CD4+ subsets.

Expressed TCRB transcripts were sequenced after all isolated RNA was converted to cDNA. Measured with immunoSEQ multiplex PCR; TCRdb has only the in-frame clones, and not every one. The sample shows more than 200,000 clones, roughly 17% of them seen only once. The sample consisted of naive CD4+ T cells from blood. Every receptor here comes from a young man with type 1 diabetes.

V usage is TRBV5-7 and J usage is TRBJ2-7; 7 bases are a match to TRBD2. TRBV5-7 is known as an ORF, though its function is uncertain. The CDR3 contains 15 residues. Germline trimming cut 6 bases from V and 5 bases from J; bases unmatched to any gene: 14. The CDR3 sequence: CASIPGGGSGDEQYF. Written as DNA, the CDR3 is TGTGCCAGCATCCCCGGCGGGGGATCTGGGGACGAGCAGTACTTC.

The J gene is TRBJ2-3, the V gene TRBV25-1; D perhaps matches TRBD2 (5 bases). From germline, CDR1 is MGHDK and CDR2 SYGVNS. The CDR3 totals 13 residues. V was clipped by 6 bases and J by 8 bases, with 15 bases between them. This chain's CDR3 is CASSVIGAGTQYF. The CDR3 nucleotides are TGTGCCAGCAGCGTAATTGGCGCGGGTACGCAGTATTTT.

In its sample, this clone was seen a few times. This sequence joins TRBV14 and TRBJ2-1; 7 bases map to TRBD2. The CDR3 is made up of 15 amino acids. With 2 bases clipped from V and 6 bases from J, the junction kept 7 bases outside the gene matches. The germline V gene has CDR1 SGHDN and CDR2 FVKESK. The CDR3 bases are TGTGCCAGCAGCCAACCGGGACTATGGGGCAATGAGCAGTTCTTC. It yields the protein CASSQPGLWGNEQFF.

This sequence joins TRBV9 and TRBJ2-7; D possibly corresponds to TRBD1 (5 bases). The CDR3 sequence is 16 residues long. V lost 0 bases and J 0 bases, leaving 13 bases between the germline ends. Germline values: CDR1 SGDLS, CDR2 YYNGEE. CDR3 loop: CASSVGPGISSYEQYF. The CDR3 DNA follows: TGTGCCAGCAGCGTAGGACCAGGGATTAGCTCCTACGAGCAGTACTTC. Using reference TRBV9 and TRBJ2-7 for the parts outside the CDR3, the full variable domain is DSGVTQTPKHLITATGQRVTLRCSPRSGDLSVYWYQQSLDQGLQFLIQYYNGEERAKGNILERFSAQQFPDLHSELNLSSLELGDSALYFCASSVGPGISSYEQYFGPGTRLTVT.

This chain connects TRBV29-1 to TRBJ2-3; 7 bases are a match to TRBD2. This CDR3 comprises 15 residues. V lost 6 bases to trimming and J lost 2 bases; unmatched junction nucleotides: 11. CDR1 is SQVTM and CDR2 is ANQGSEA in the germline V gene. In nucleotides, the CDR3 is TGCAGCGTCAAACAGGTAGCGGGCTTCACAGATACGCAGTATTTT. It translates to CSVKQVAGFTDTQYF.

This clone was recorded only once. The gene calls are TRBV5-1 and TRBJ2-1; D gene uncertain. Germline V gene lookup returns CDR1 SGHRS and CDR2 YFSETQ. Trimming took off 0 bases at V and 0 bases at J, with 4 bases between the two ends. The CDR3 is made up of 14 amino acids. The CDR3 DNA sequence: TGCGCCAGCAGCTTGGTGAGCTCCTACAATGAGCAGTTCTTC. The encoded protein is CASSLVSSYNEQFF.

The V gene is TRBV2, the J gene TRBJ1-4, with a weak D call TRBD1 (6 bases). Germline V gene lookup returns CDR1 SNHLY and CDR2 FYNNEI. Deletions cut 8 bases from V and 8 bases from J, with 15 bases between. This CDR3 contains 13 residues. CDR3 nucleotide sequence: TGTGCCAGCGAGACGAACAGGGACGAAAAACTGTTTTTT. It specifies CASETNRDEKLFF. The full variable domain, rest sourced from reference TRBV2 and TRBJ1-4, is EPEVTQTPSHQVTQMGQEVILRCVPISNHLYFYWYRQILGQKVEFLVSFYNNEISEKSEIFDDQFSVERPDGSNFTLKIRSTKLEDSAMYFCASETNRDEKLFFGSGTQLSVL.

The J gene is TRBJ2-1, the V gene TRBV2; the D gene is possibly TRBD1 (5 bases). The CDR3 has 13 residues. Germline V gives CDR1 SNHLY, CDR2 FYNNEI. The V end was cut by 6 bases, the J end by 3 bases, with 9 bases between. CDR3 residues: CASSSQGYNEQFF. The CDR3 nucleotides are TGTGCCAGCAGCTCCCAGGGCTACAATGAGCAGTTCTTC.

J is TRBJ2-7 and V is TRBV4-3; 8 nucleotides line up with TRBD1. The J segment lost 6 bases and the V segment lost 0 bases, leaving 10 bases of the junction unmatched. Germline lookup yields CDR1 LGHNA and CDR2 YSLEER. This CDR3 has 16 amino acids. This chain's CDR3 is CASSQEVRQGPSEQYF. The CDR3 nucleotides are TGCGCCAGCAGCCAAGAGGTTCGACAGGGGCCGTCCGAGCAGTACTTC.

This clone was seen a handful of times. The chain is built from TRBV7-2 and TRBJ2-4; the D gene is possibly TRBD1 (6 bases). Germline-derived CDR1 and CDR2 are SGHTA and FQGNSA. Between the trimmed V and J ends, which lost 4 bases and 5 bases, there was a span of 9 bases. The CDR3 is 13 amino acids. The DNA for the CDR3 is TGTGCCAGCAGCTCGGGACAAGAAAACATTCAGTACTTC. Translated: CASSSGQENIQYF.

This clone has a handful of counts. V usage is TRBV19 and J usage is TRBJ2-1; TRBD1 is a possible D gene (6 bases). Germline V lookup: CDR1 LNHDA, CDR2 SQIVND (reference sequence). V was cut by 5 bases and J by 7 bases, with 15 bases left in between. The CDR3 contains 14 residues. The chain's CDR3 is CASSYRTVTNEQFF. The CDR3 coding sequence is TGTGCCAGTAGTTACCGGACAGTTACAAATGAGCAGTTCTTC.

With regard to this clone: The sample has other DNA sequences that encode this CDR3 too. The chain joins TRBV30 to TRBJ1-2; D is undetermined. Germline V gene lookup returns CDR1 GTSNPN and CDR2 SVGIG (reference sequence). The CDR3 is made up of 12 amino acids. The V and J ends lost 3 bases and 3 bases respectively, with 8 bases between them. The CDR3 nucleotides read TGTGCCTGGAGCTTGCGAGACTATGGCTACACCTTC. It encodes CAWSLRDYGYTF.

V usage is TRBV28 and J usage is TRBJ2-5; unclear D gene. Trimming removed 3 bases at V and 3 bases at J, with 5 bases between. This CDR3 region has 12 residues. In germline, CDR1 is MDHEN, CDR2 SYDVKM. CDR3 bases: TGTGCCAGCAGTTTGGACGAAGAGACCCAGTACTTC. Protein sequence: CASSLDEETQYF.

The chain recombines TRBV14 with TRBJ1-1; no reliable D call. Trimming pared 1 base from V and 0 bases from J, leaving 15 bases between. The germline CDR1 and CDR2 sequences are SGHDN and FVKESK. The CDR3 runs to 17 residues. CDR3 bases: TGTGCCAGCAGCCAAGTGGCGGCAATACGGTTGAACACTGAAGCTTTCTTT. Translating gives CASSQVAAIRLNTEAFF.

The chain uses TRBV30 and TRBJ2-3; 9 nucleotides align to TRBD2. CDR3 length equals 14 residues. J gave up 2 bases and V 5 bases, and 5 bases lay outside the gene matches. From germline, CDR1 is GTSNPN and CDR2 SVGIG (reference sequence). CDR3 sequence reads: CAWGREGTTDTQYF. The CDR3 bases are TGTGCCTGGGGGCGGGAGGGGACCACAGATACGCAGTATTTT.